The 23 T cell receptor beta chains presented below share a single source sample, sequenced in a study of Ad26.COV2.S vaccination and SARS-CoV-2 variants. The table came from immunoSEQ multiplex PCR; TCRdb's copy has only in-frame clones and leaves some out. The sample has 440,000 or so clones; less than 95% are singletons. Noted treatment: over 15 received Ad26.COV2.S at low or high dose, single or two shots; about 5 received placebo; per-sample allocation not given. The study sampled participants on day 63 after the first vaccine or placebo injection. The source material was peripheral blood, sampled in a trial of Ad26.COV2.S vaccine versus placebo. The receptors were gathered from a person aged 18-60 years who received the Ad26.COV2.S COVID-19 vaccine or a placebo.

This chain connects TRBV6-1 to TRBJ1-2; no clear D. The CDR3 extends over 14 amino acids. Trimming pared 3 bases from V and 4 bases from J, leaving 12 bases between. The V gene's germline CDR1 is MNHNS and CDR2 SASEGT. CDR3 DNA: TGTGCCAGCAGTGATGCTGGCGTCATCTATGGCTACACCTTC. Residues: CASSDAGVIYGYTF.

The V call is TRBV5-6, the J call TRBJ2-7; TRBD2 matches 9 bases. Looked up from germline, CDR1 is SGHDT and CDR2 is YYEEEE. The J segment lost 4 bases and the V segment lost 4 bases, leaving 6 bases of the junction unmatched. The CDR3 has 14 residues. CDR3 amino acids: CASSTGTSTYEQYF. CDR3 DNA sequence: TGTGCCAGCAGCACCGGGACTAGCACATACGAGCAGTACTTC.

The chain has TRBV27 and TRBJ1-6; tentatively, D is TRBD1 (6 bases). The CDR3 has 16 residues. Germline CDR1 is MNHEY and CDR2 is SMNVEV (reference sequence). The germline V and J ends were trimmed by 6 bases and 9 bases, with 21 bases remaining between them. The CDR3 loop reads CASRWGGHGGGSPLHF. The CDR3 coding sequence is TGTGCCAGCAGATGGGGGGGGCACGGGGGTGGTTCACCCCTCCACTTT.

The chain employs TRBV7-9 and TRBJ2-1, with D perhaps TRBD2 (6 bases). Germline values: CDR1 SEHNR, CDR2 FQNEAQ (reference sequence). Trimming took 4 bases from V and 0 from J, leaving 22 bases between them. The CDR3 runs 19 residues. CDR3 bases: TGTGCCAGCAGCTCATCTGGCGGGGTAGACCAGAGCTCCTACAATGAGCAGTTCTTC. This gives the protein CASSSSGGVDQSSYNEQFF. Variable domain in full (rest from reference TRBV7-9 and TRBJ2-1): DTGVSQNPRHKITKRGQNVTFRCDPISEHNRLYWYRQTLGQGPEFLTYFQNEAQLEKSRLLSDRFSAERPKGSFSTLEIQRTEQGDSAMYLCASSSSGGVDQSSYNEQFFGPGTRLTVL.

The rearrangement joins TRBV5-6 to TRBJ2-5, with 11 positions matching TRBD2. The trim removed 3 bases at V and 4 bases at J, leaving 5 bases unmatched. The CDR3 covers 15 residues. In germline, CDR1 is SGHDT, CDR2 YYEEEE. CDR3 amino acids: CASSSAGLAGETQYF. For the CDR3, the DNA is TGTGCCAGCAGCTCTGCTGGACTAGCGGGAGAGACCCAGTACTTC.

The genes are TRBV7-2 and TRBJ2-1, with 8 bases matching TRBD2. The V gene's germline CDR1 is SGHTA and CDR2 FQGNSA. The CDR3 consists of 16 residues. Trimming at V came to 3 bases and at J to 2 bases, leaving 6 bases not matched to a gene. CDR3 amino acids: CASSFDLAGTYNEQFF. CDR3 coding DNA: TGTGCCAGCAGCTTTGACCTAGCGGGCACCTACAATGAGCAGTTCTTC.

The chain is built from TRBV27 and TRBJ2-3, with 9 bases matching TRBD1. This CDR3 has 13 residues. The trim removed 7 bases at V and 4 bases at J, leaving 3 bases unmatched. CDR1 and CDR2 (germline): MNHEY, SMNVEV (reference sequence). The CDR3 sequence is CASTRDRADTQYF. The DNA for the CDR3 is TGTGCCAGCACCCGGGACAGGGCAGATACGCAGTATTTT.

V usage is TRBV28 and J usage is TRBJ2-7; no firm D call. The CDR3 is made up of 17 amino acids. The V end was cut by 2 bases, the J end by 0 bases, with 17 bases between. In germline, CDR1 is MDHEN, CDR2 SYDVKM. The CDR3 is CASSLDFVDRSSYEQYF. The CDR3, as DNA: TGTGCCAGCAGTTTAGACTTTGTGGACCGGAGCTCCTACGAGCAGTACTTC. Complete variable domain (other parts from reference TRBV28 and TRBJ2-7): DVKVTQSSRYLVKRTGEKVFLECVQDMDHENMFWYRQDPGLGLRLIYFSYDVKMKEKGDIPEGYSVSREKKERFSLILESASTNQTSMYLCASSLDFVDRSSYEQYFGPGTRLTVT.

This CDR3 is CASSIGAAPYGYTF. CDR3 bases: TGTGCCAGTAGTATAGGGGCAGCCCCCTATGGCTACACCTTC. The J gene is TRBJ1-2, the V gene TRBV19, with D unresolved. Trimming removed 1 base from V and 4 bases from J, with 10 bases in between. The germline V gene has CDR1 LNHDA and CDR2 SQIVND (reference sequence). The CDR3 consists of 14 residues.

V is TRBV19 and J is TRBJ2-4; D unclear. CDR1 is LNHDA and CDR2 is SQIVND in the germline V gene (reference sequence). V was pared by 4 bases and J by 3 bases, with 4 bases between. The CDR3 is 12 amino acids. The CDR3 DNA reads TGTGCCAGTAGTAGAGACAAAAACATTCAGTACTTC. It specifies CASSRDKNIQYF.

The chain has TRBV14 and TRBJ1-5; possible D gene TRBD1, 5 bases. With 5 bases removed from V and 3 bases from J, the gap between germline ends came to 17 bases. Germline loops: CDR1 SGHDN, CDR2 FVKESK. This CDR3 is built from 16 residues. CDR3 sequence: CASSGEPGPSNQPQHF. CDR3 DNA sequence: TGTGCCAGCAGCGGCGAGCCGGGACCGTCCAATCAGCCCCAGCATTTT.

The V call is TRBV6-5, the J call TRBJ1-6; 10 nucleotides align to TRBD1. The CDR3 consists of 15 residues. The J segment lost 7 bases and the V segment lost 2 bases, leaving 2 bases of the junction unmatched. Germline values: CDR1 MNHEY, CDR2 SVGAGI. CDR3 nucleotides: TGTGCCAGCAGTTACAGGGGACAGGGGAATTCACCCCTCCACTTT. It yields the protein CASSYRGQGNSPLHF.

J is TRBJ2-1 and V is TRBV18; the D gene is possibly TRBD1 (6 bases). Germline V gene sequence: CDR1 KGHSH, CDR2 LQKENI. V lost 1 base to trimming and J lost 15 bases, with 19 bases between them. The CDR3 is 14 amino acids. This CDR3 reads CASSPQSGAYYPFF. CDR3 in DNA: TGTGCCAGCTCACCACAGTCAGGGGCCTATTATCCGTTCTTC.

V gene TRBV28 combines with J gene TRBJ2-7; D call uncertain. This CDR3 spans 14 amino acids. Trimming took off 7 bases at V and 2 bases at J, with 15 bases between the two ends. Germline V lookup: CDR1 MDHEN, CDR2 SYDVKM. The CDR3 bases are TGTGCCAGCAACCCCCCTAGGAGAGCCTACGAGCAGTACTTC. Its translation is CASNPPRRAYEQYF.

Turning to this clone: The junction differs from germline at one of its ends, possibly a read error. The chain couples TRBV18 to TRBJ2-7; 7 nucleotides match TRBD2. This CDR3 contains 12 residues. Germline lookup yields CDR1 KGHSH and CDR2 LQKENI. In nucleotides, the CDR3 is TGTGCCAGCTCACCAACCAGCGGGGCGGGAGACTTC. It encodes CASSPTSGAGDF.

The V and J genes are TRBV11-2 and TRBJ1-5, with no clear D. Germline V gene sequence: CDR1 SGHAT, CDR2 FQNNGV. This CDR3 contains 14 residues. V shed 0 bases and J shed 4 bases, with 7 bases lying between them. CDR3: CASSLERENQPQHF. In DNA, the CDR3 is TGTGCCAGCAGCTTAGAAAGGGAAAATCAGCCCCAGCATTTT.

This clone has a handful of counts. The chain has TRBV6-2 or TRBV6-3 and TRBJ1-5; tentative D call: TRBD1 (6 bases). Trimming removed 5 bases at V and 3 bases at J, with 8 bases between. The CDR3 totals 13 residues. Looked up from germline, CDR1 is MNHEY and CDR2 is SVGEGT. CDR3 in amino acids: CASSQGINQPQHF. CDR3 in DNA: TGTGCCAGCAGTCAGGGGATCAATCAGCCCCAGCATTTT.

A remark on this clone: Other DNA sequences of this sample code for an identical CDR3. This rearrangement joins TRBV5-1 to TRBJ2-7; D may be TRBD1 or TRBD2 (5 bases each). The CDR3 totals 14 residues. With 0 bases removed from V and 0 bases from J, the gap between germline ends came to 7 bases. Germline CDR1 SGHRS, CDR2 YFSETQ. As DNA, the CDR3 is TGCGCCAGCAGCTTGGTTGGGGGCTCCTACGAGCAGTACTTC. Translating gives CASSLVGGSYEQYF.

The chain couples TRBV4-1 to TRBJ1-1; tentative D call: TRBD1 (5 bases). CDR1 is MGHRA, CDR2 YSYEKL, per germline. The germline V and J ends were trimmed by 1 base and 0 bases, with 15 bases remaining between them. The CDR3 is made up of 17 amino acids. The CDR3 loop reads CASSQVSRGPMNTEAFF. The CDR3 DNA follows: TGCGCCAGCAGCCAAGTATCCCGGGGACCAATGAACACTGAAGCTTTCTTT.

The chain recombines TRBV5-1 with TRBJ2-5; weak D call: TRBD2 (5 bases). The germline V gene encodes CDR1 SGHRS and CDR2 YFSETQ. There are 13 residues in the CDR3. The V end was cut by 2 bases, the J end by 7 bases, with 12 bases between. The CDR3 coding sequence is TGCGCCAGCAGCTTCCAGGAAGAGGGGACCCAGTACTTC. Protein product: CASSFQEEGTQYF.

This chain connects TRBV7-6 to TRBJ2-2; TRBD2 matches at 8 bases. CDR1 is SGHVS, CDR2 FNYEAQ, per germline. The length of the CDR3 is 16 residues. The V and J ends lost 5 bases and 6 bases, in that order; junction bases with no gene match: 11. The CDR3: CASSPRVAGQAGELFF. The CDR3 DNA reads as TGTGCCAGCAGCCCCCGGGTAGCGGGGCAGGCCGGGGAGCTGTTTTTT.

This chain links TRBV28 with TRBJ2-7; either TRBD1 or TRBD2 may fit D (5 bases each). The CDR3 sequence is 14 residues long. V was clipped by 3 bases and J by 3 bases, with 12 bases between them. Germline assignment: CDR1 MDHEN and CDR2 SYDVKM. The CDR3 protein is CASSFGRDRYEQYF. The CDR3 DNA reads as TGTGCCAGCAGTTTTGGCAGGGACCGCTACGAGCAGTACTTC.

The gene calls are TRBV5-1 and TRBJ2-7, with TRBD1 matching 7 bases. CDR3 length: 15 residues. Germline V gives CDR1 SGHRS, CDR2 YFSETQ. The V gene end was trimmed by 4 bases and the J gene end by 0 bases; junction bases not matched to a gene: 7. The CDR3 sequence is CASSGTGATSYEQYF. The CDR3 coding sequence is TGCGCCAGCAGCGGTACAGGGGCCACCTCCTACGAGCAGTACTTC.